These T cell receptor beta chains were read from a single sample in a study of CD8 T cells in ankylosing spondylitis. Via MiXCR, TCRdb re-called the 5' RACE reads, giving one row per CDR3 protein. The repertoire includes 700,000 to 1,000,000 distinct CDR3 sequences, approximately 12% of them detected once, and 0.51% sits in the top ten. Sequencing input: blood, either unsorted or a sorted T cell fraction (not recorded which). These receptors all come from a male donor with ankylosing spondylitis. The CDR3 runs from the conserved cysteine through the conserved F or W. D genes are given only for firm matches. Expanded clones are given a class, and other clones once, few, many or no size at all.

d_call	j_call	v_call	clone_size	cdr3_aa	cdr3_nt
NA	TRBJ2-3	TRBV27	few	CAAANGPIPDTQYF	TGTGCCGCCGCAAACGGGCCCATTCCAGATACGCAGTATTTT
NA	TRBJ2-5	TRBV20-1	NA	CSATNYQETQYF	TGCAGTGCTACGAACTACCAAGAGACCCAGTACTTC
NA	TRBJ1-1	TRBV4-3	many	CASSQAGGGTEAFF	TGCGCCAGCAGCCAAGCGGGTGGGGGCACTGAAGCTTTCTTT
NA	TRBJ2-5	TRBV20-1	many	CSARSRVVTQYF	TGCAGTGCCAGGAGTAGGGTTGTGACCCAGTACTTC
TRBD1	TRBJ2-1	TRBV6-2/TRBV6-3	NA	CASSYQGQGRPPGTRDEQFF	TGTGCCAGCAGTTACCAGGGACAGGGACGCCCCCCAGGGACCAGGGATGAGCAGTTCTTC
NA	TRBJ2-3	TRBV7-9	NA	CASSLDGLAQYF	TGTGCCAGCAGCTTAGACGGCCTAGCGCAGTATTTT
NA	TRBJ2-2	TRBV11-2	few	CASSPILGGGELFF	TGTGCCAGCAGCCCGATCTTAGGGGGCGGGGAGCTGTTTTTT
TRBD1	TRBJ2-7	TRBV5-1	few	CASKGGGGQGFSYEQYF	TGCGCCAGCAAAGGTGGTGGCGGACAGGGGTTTTCCTACGAGCAGTACTTC
TRBD1	TRBJ2-5	TRBV5-6	few	CASSWGQGTETQYF	TGTGCCAGCAGCTGGGGACAGGGTACAGAGACCCAGTACTTC
NA	TRBJ1-1	TRBV12-3/TRBV12-4	NA	CASRDQGGFTEAFF	TGTGCCAGCAGAGATCAGGGCGGATTTACTGAAGCTTTCTTT
NA	TRBJ2-5	TRBV5-1	NA	CASSLDGALQETQYF	TGCGCCAGCAGCTTGGATGGAGCGCTCCAAGAGACCCAGTACTTC
TRBD1	TRBJ2-2	TRBV5-1	NA	CASSGGTGPGGELFF	TGCGCCAGCAGCGGCGGGACAGGCCCGGGCGGGGAGCTGTTTTTT
TRBD2	TRBJ2-5	TRBV7-2	NA	CASSTWTSEAPRETQYF	TGTGCCAGCAGCACGTGGACTAGCGAAGCCCCCCGGGAGACCCAGTACTTC
NA	TRBJ1-3	TRBV7-2	few	CASSFRGLTSGNTIYF	TGTGCCAGCAGCTTTCGGGGCCTCACCTCTGGAAACACCATATATTTT
TRBD2	TRBJ2-1	TRBV7-3	NA	CASSKSGGVSYNEQFF	TGTGCCAGCAGCAAAAGCGGGGGGGTCTCCTACAATGAGCAGTTCTTC
NA	TRBJ1-6	TRBV20-1	many	CSAPGPYNSPLHF	TGCAGTGCCCCGGGACCTTATAATTCACCCCTCCACTTT
NA	TRBJ1-5	TRBV20-1	NA	CCARTGLGAYDQPQHF	TGCTGTGCTAGGACCGGTCTCGGGGCCTATGATCAGCCCCAGCATTTT
TRBD2	TRBJ2-5	TRBV20-1	few	CSARDSLAGGPQETQYF	TGCAGTGCTAGAGATAGTCTGGCGGGGGGACCCCAAGAGACCCAGTACTTC
NA	TRBJ2-2	TRBV5-1	few	CASSPRQPNTGELFF	TGCGCCAGCAGCCCACGACAACCGAACACCGGGGAGCTGTTTTTT
NA	TRBJ1-2	TRBV5-1	NA	CASSGTSGPYGYTF	TGCGCCAGCAGCGGAACCTCGGGACCCTATGGCTACACCTTC
TRBD2	TRBJ2-7	TRBV20-1	few	CSAPKREVYEQYF	TGCAGTGCCCCCAAGCGGGAGGTCTACGAGCAGTACTTC
TRBD1	TRBJ2-1	TRBV5-1	few	CASSFTRDRTYNEQFF	TGCGCCAGCAGCTTCACCCGGGACAGGACCTACAATGAGCAGTTCTTC
TRBD1	TRBJ1-5	TRBV18	few	CASSAGTGAVQPQHF	TGTGCCAGCTCGGCCGGGACAGGGGCTGTTCAGCCCCAGCATTTT
TRBD1	TRBJ1-1	TRBV6-1	many	CASSTLDRGTEAFF	TGTGCCAGCAGTACACTTGACAGGGGCACTGAAGCTTTCTTT
TRBD1	TRBJ1-2	TRBV12-3/TRBV12-4	few	CASSRTGGVGYTF	TGTGCCAGCAGCCGGACAGGGGGAGTCGGCTACACCTTC
NA	TRBJ2-7	TRBV20-1	NA	CSAMPPGYEQYF	TGCAGTGCTATGCCCCCTGGCTACGAGCAGTACTTC
NA	TRBJ2-3	TRBV27	many	CASSRGYTQYF	TGTGCCAGCAGTCGGGGTTATACGCAGTATTTT
NA	TRBJ2-2	TRBV5-1	few	CASSSFSSVSAGELFF	TGCGCCAGCAGCTCCTTTTCTAGCGTCTCCGCCGGGGAGCTGTTTTTT
TRBD2	TRBJ2-1	TRBV20-1	NA	CSARSGRSTYNEQFF	TGCAGTGCTAGAAGCGGGAGGTCTACCTACAATGAGCAGTTCTTC
TRBD1	TRBJ1-5	TRBV7-2	NA	CASSPNRGGDQPQHF	TGTGCCAGCAGCCCCAACAGGGGGGGCGATCAGCCCCAGCATTTT
TRBD1	TRBJ1-4	TRBV12-3/TRBV12-4	many	CASSVRDREKLFF	TGTGCCAGCAGCGTCAGGGACAGGGAAAAACTGTTTTTT
TRBD1	TRBJ1-1	TRBV2	few	CASSRDRGGGTEAFF	TGTGCCAGCTCCCGGGACAGGGGTGGTGGGACTGAAGCTTTCTTT